The source of this T cell receptor (beta chain) is a study of identical twins. Study findings and constraints: The abundant beta clonotypes from cord blood had fewer insertions, and memory repertoires had none of this.

In germline, CDR1 is SGHAT, CDR2 FQNNGV. V was clipped by 5 bases and J by 3 bases, with 8 bases between them. There are 13 residues in the CDR3. TCRdb reprocessed the 5' RACE reads with MiXCR, giving one entry per CDR3 protein. Of about 690,000 distinct CDR3 sequences in the sample, roughly 6% are singletons; the top ten hold approximately 1.6%. This clonotype has more than one count but fewer than ten. Its antigen is undetermined. The clonotype originates from a man aged 18-30 years in good health. The gene calls are TRBV11-2 and TRBJ1-5; D gene unclear. Specimen: naive T cells sorted from blood. CDR3 bases: TGTGCCAGCAGCATGGAGGTCAATCAGCCCCAGCATTTT. It is translated as CASSMEVNQPQHF.